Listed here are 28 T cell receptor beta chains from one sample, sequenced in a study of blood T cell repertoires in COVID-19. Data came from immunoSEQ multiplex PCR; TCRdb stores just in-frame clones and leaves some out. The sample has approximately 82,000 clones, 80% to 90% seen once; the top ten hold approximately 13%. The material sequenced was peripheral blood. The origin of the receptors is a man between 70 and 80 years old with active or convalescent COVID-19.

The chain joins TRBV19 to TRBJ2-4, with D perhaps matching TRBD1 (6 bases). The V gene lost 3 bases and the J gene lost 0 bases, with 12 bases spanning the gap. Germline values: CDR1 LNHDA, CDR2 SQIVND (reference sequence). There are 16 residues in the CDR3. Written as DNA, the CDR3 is TGTGCCAGTAGTATTGGGCAGGGGCTAGCCAAAAACATTCAGTACTTC. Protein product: CASSIGQGLAKNIQYF.

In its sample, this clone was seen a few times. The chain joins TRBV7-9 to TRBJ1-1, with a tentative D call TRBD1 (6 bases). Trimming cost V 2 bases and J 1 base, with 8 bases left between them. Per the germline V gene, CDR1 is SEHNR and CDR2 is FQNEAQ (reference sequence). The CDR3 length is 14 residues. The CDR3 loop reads CASSLYRENTEAFF. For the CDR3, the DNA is TGTGCCAGCAGCTTATACAGGGAGAACACTGAAGCTTTCTTT.

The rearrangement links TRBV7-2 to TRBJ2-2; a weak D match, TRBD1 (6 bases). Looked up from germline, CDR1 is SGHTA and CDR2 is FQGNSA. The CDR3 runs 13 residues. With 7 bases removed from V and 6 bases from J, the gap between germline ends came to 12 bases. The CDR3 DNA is TGTGCCAGCACCCAGGGGTCGGCCGGGGAGCTGTTTTTT. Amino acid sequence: CASTQGSAGELFF.

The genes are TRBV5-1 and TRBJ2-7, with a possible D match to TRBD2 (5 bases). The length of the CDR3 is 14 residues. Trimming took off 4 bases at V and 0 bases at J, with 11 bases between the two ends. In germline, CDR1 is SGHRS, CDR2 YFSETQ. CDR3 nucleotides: TGCGCCAGCAGCCTACTGGACTTCTCCTACGAGCAGTACTTC. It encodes CASSLLDFSYEQYF.

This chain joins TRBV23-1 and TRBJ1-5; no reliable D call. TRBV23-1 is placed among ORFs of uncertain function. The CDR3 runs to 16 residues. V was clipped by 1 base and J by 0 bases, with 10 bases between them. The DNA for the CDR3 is TGCGCCAGCAGTCAATTCGAGGCCGATAGCAATCAGCCCCAGCATTTT. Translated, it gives CASSQFEADSNQPQHF.

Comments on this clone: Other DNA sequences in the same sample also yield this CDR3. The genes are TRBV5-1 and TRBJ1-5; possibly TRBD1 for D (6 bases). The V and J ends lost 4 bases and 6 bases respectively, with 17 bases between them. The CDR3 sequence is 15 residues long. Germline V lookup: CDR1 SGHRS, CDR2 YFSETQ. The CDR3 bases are TGCGCCAGCAGCCCGGGAGGGGGATTGGGTCAGCCCCAGCATTTT. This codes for CASSPGGGLGQPQHF.

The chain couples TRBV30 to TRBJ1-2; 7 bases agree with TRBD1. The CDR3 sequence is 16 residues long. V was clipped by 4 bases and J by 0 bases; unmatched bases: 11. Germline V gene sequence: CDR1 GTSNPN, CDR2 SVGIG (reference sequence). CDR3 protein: CAWTRQGSASNYGYTF. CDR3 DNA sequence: TGTGCCTGGACCAGACAGGGATCGGCTTCTAACTATGGCTACACCTTC. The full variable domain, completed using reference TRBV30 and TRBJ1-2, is SQTIHQWPATLVQPVGSPLSLECTVEGTSNPNLYWYRQAAGRGLQLLFYSVGIGQISSEVPQNLSASRPQDRQFILSSKKLLLSDSGFYLCAWTRQGSASNYGYTFGSGTRLTVV.

DNA for the CDR3: TGCAGCGTTGACAGGGGTTATGGCTACACCTTC. As protein: CSVDRGYGYTF. This rearrangement joins TRBV29-1 to TRBJ1-2; a weak D match, TRBD1 (6 bases). The CDR3 is 11 amino acids. From germline, CDR1 is SQVTM and CDR2 ANQGSEA. V lost 3 bases to trimming and J lost 5 bases, with 7 bases between them.

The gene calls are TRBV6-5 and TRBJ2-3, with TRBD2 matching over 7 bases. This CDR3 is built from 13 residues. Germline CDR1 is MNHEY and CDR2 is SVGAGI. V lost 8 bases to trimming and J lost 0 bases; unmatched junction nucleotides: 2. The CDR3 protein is CASYSGSTDTQYF. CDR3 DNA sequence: TGTGCCAGCTATAGCGGGAGCACAGATACGCAGTATTTT.

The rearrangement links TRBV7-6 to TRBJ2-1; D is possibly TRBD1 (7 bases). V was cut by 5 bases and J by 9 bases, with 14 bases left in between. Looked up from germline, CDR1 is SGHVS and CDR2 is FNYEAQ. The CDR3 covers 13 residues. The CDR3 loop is CASSQRQGGEQFF. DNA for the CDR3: TGTGCCAGCAGCCAAAGACAGGGAGGTGAGCAGTTCTTC.

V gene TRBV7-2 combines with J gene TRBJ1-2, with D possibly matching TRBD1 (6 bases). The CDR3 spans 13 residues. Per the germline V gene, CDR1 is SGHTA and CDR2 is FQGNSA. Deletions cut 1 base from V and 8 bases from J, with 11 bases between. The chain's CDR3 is CASSLVAGDGYTF. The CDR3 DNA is TGTGCCAGCAGCTTAGTCGCAGGGGACGGCTACACCTTC.

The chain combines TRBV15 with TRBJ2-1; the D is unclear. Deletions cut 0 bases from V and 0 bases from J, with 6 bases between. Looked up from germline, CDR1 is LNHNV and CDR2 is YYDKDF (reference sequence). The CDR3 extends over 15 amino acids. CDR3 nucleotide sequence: TGTGCCACCAGCAGAGATGATAGCTCCTACAATGAGCAGTTCTTC. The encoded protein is CATSRDDSSYNEQFF.

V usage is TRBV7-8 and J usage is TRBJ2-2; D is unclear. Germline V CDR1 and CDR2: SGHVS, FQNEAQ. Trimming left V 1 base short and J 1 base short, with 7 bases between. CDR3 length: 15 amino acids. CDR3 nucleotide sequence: TGTGCCAGCAGCTTAGGATCAGTGAACACCGGGGAGCTGTTTTTT. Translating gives CASSLGSVNTGELFF. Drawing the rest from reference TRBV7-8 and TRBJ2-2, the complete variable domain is GAGVSQSPRYKVAKRGQDVALRCDPISGHVSLFWYQQALGQGPEFLTYFQNEAQLDKSGLPSDRFFAERPEGSVSTLKIQRTQQEDSAVYLCASSLGSVNTGELFFGEGSRLTVL.

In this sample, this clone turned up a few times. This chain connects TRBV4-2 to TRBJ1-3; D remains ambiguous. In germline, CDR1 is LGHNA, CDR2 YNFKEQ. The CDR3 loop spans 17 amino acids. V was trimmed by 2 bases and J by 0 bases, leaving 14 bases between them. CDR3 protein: CASSQSTADYSGNTIYF. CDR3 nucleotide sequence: TGTGCCAGCAGCCAATCTACGGCGGATTACTCTGGAAACACCATATATTTT.

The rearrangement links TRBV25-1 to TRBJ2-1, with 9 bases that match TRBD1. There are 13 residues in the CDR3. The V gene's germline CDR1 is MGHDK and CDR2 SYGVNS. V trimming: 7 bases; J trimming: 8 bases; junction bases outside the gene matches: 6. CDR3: CASTLQGAYEQFF. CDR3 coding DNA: TGTGCCAGCACCCTACAGGGGGCCTATGAGCAGTTCTTC.

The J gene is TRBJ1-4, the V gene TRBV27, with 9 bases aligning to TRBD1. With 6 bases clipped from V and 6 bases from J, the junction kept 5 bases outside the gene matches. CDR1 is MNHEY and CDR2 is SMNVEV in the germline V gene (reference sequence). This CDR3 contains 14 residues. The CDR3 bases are TGTGCCAGCAGCTCGAACAGGGGGCATGAAAAACTGTTTTTT. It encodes CASSSNRGHEKLFF.

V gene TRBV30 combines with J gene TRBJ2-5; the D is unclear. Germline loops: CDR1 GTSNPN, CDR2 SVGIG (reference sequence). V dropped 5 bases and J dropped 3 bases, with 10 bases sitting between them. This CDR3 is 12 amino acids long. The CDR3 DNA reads TGTGCCTGGCCAAAAGGAGAAGAGACCCAGTACTTC. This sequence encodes CAWPKGEETQYF.

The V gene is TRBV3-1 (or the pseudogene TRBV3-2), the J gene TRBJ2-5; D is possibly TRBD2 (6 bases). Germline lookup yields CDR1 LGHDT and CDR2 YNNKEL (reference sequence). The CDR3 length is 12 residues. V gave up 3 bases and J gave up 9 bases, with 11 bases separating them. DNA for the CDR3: TGTGCCAGCAGCCATGGAGGGAGCCCCCAGTACTTC. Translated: CASSHGGSPQYF.

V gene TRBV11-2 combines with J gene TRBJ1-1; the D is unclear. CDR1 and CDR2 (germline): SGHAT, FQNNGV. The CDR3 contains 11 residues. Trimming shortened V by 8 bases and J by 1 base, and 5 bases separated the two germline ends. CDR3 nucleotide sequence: TGTGCCAGCCACAAGAACACTGAAGCTTTCTTT. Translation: CASHKNTEAFF.

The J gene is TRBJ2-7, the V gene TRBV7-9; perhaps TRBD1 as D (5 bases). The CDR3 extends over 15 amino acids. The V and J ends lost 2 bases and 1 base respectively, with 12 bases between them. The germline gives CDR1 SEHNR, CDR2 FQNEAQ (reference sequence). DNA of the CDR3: TGTGCCAGCAGCTTATCGTCGGCAGGGTCCTACGAGCAGTACTTC. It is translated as CASSLSSAGSYEQYF.

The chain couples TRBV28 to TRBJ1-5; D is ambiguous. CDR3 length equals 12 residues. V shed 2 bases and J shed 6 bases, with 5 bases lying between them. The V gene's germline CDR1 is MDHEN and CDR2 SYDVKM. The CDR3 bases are TGTGCCAGCAGTTTAATTAGTCAGCCCCAGCATTTT. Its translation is CASSLISQPQHF.

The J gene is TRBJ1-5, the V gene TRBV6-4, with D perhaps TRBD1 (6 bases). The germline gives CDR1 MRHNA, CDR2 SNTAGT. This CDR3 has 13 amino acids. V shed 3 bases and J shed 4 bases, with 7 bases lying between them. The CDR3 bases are TGTGCCAGCAGTGAACAGGGTAATCAGCCCCAGCATTTT. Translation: CASSEQGNQPQHF.

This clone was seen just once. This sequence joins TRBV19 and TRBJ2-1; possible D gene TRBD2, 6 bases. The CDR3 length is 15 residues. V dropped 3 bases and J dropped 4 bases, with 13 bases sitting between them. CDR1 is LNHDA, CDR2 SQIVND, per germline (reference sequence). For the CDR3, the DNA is TGTGCCAGTAGTATGGAGGGGTCTGCGTACAATGAGCAGTTCTTC. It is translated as CASSMEGSAYNEQFF.

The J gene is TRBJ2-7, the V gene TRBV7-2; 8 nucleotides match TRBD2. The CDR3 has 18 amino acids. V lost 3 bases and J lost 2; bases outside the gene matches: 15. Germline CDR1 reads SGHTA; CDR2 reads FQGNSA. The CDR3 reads CASSLAPGGAGETYEQYF. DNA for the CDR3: TGTGCCAGCAGCTTGGCCCCCGGTGGAGCGGGAGAGACCTACGAGCAGTACTTC. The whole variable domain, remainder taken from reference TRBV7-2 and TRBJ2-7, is GAGVSQSPSNKVTEKGKDVELRCDPISGHTALYWYRQSLGQGLEFLIYFQGNSAPDKSGLPSDRFSAERTGGSVSTLTIQRTQQEDSAVYLCASSLAPGGAGETYEQYFGPGTRLTVT.

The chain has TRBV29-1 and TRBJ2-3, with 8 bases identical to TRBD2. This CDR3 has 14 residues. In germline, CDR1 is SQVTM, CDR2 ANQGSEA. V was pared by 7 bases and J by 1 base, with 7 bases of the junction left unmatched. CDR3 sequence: CSGSGSIGTDTQYF. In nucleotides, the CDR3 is TGCAGCGGGAGCGGGAGTATTGGCACAGATACGCAGTATTTT.

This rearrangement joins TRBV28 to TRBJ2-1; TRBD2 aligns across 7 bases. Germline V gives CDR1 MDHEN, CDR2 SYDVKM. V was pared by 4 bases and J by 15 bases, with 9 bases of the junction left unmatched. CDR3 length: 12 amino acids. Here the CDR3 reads CASSSIAGTPFF. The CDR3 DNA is TGTGCCAGCAGTTCGATAGCGGGCACGCCGTTCTTC. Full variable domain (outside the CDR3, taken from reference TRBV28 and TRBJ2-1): DVKVTQSSRYLVKRTGEKVFLECVQDMDHENMFWYRQDPGLGLRLIYFSYDVKMKEKGDIPEGYSVSREKKERFSLILESASTNQTSMYLCASSSIAGTPFFGPGTRLTVL.

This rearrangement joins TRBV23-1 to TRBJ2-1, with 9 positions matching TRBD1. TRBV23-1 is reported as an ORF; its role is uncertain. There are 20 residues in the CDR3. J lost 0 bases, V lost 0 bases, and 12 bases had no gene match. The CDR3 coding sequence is TGCGCCAGCAGTCAATCGTTTAGGGACAGGGCCCCGAGCTCCTACAATGAGCAGTTCTTC. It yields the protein CASSQSFRDRAPSSYNEQFF.

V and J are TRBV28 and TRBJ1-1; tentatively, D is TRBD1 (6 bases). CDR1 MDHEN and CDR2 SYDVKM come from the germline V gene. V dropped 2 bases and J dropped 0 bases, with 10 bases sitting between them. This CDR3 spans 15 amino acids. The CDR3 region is CASSLAGALNTEAFF. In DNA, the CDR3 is TGTGCCAGCAGTTTAGCAGGGGCACTGAACACTGAAGCTTTCTTT.